This T cell receptor beta chain was recorded in a study of shared clonotypes between healthy human individuals. Study-level points and caveats: Estimated clonotype richness was generally higher in naive than memory subsets. Measured sharing among donors was expected to vary with sequencing depth.

With regard to this clone: Antigen: not known.

Only in-frame clones appear in the TCRdb table, and some are missing; sequencing was by immunoSEQ multiplex PCR. The table includes roughly 2 million clones, 95% detected once. The sample comprised naive CD4+ T cells sorted from blood. The subset here: CD45RA+ positively selected. This TCR was sampled from a man between 18 and 29 years old in good health.

CDR3 amino acids: CASSSRDRVSEKLFF. The CDR3, as DNA: TGTGCCAGCAGCTCAAGGGACAGGGTGTCGGAAAAACTGTTTTTT. The chain links TRBV7-2 to TRBJ1-4; 9 bases match TRBD1. Per germline, CDR1 SGHTA and CDR2 FQGNSA. V dropped 4 bases and J dropped 8; count of bases not matched to a gene: 8. The CDR3 runs to 15 residues.